Each of the 16 T cell receptor beta chains below was sequenced from the same sample in a study of T-cell reconstitution after alpha-beta-depleted transplantation in children. Unique molecular identifiers were incorporated when the TCRbeta library was constructed. TCRdb itself ran the PCR reads through MiXCR, one entry per CDR3 protein. The table includes 250,000 to 350,000 distinct CDR3 sequences, approximately 9.6% detected once. Sequenced here: PBMCs from the stem cell graft donor, sampled from the stem cell graft. These TCRs come from a human donor who donated a stem cell graft to a child with SCID.

This clonotype was counted a few times. The genes are TRBV20-1 and TRBJ1-1; no definite D call. This CDR3 is 11 amino acids long. Germline values: CDR1 DFQATT, CDR2 SNEGSKA (reference sequence). V dropped 1 base and J dropped 6 bases, with 6 bases sitting between them. CDR3 residues: CSARVGAEAFF. The CDR3 DNA reads TGCAGTGCTAGAGTGGGAGCTGAAGCTTTCTTT.

This clonotype has just a few counts. V usage is TRBV20-1 and J usage is TRBJ2-7, with 7 bases matching TRBD1. This CDR3 is built from 15 residues. V was clipped by 3 bases and J by 0 bases; unmatched bases: 8. CDR1 is DFQATT, CDR2 SNEGSKA, per germline (reference sequence). This CDR3 is CSASSLGQRSYEQYF. The CDR3 coding sequence is TGCAGTGCTAGCTCTCTGGGACAGCGCTCCTACGAGCAGTACTTC.

Ten or more counts support this clonotype. The chain uses TRBV11-2 and TRBJ1-3, with no clear D. The germline V gene encodes CDR1 SGHAT and CDR2 FQNNGV. V lost 0 bases and J 1 base, leaving 10 bases between the germline ends. The length of the CDR3 is 16 residues. The CDR3 region has the DNA TGTGCCAGCAGCTTAGATTTGGCAGTTTCTGGAAACACCATATATTTT. This translates into CASSLDLAVSGNTIYF.

This clonotype was observed at least ten times. The V gene is TRBV6-1, the J gene TRBJ1-1, with D perhaps TRBD1 (6 bases). The V gene's germline CDR1 is MNHNS and CDR2 SASEGT. The CDR3 covers 13 residues. Trimming left V 5 bases short and J 7 bases short, with 14 bases between. CDR3 DNA sequence: TGTGCCAGCAGTCCTGGGGGGCTGGATGAAGCTTTCTTT. It yields the protein CASSPGGLDEAFF.

The sample holds many counts of this clonotype. The rearrangement joins TRBV5-1 to TRBJ2-7; tentative D call: TRBD1 (6 bases). The CDR3 runs 15 residues. Between the trimmed V and J ends, which lost 2 bases and 6 bases, there was a span of 18 bases. CDR1 is SGHRS, CDR2 YFSETQ, per germline. The CDR3 DNA sequence: TGCGCCAGCAGCTTTAACACAGGGATAGCCCTCGAGCAGTACTTC. It encodes CASSFNTGIALEQYF.

This chain uses TRBV7-8 with TRBJ1-1; D is perhaps TRBD1 (5 bases). V shed 1 base and J shed 6 bases, with 12 bases lying between them. Germline CDR1 and CDR2: SGHVS and FQNEAQ. This CDR3 spans 14 amino acids. CDR3 residues: CASSLEQGNAEAFF. The CDR3 DNA reads TGTGCCAGCAGCTTAGAGCAGGGTAACGCTGAAGCTTTCTTT.

This clonotype was found a few times. The chain has TRBV6-5 and TRBJ2-2; 7 nucleotides agree with TRBD2. V lost 4 bases and J lost 2; bases outside the gene matches: 10. The CDR3 extends over 17 amino acids. CDR1 and CDR2 from the germline V gene are MNHEY and SVGAGI. CDR3 DNA sequence: TGTGCCAGCAGTTTCTCGCTCGGGACTACAAACACCGGGGAGCTGTTTTTT. Encoded protein: CASSFSLGTTNTGELFF.

The chain joins TRBV7-8 to TRBJ2-3; D unresolved. The V end was cut by 4 bases, the J end by 10 bases, with 9 bases between. Germline CDR1 SGHVS, CDR2 FQNEAQ. The CDR3 sequence is 11 residues long. The CDR3 here is CASSSPNSQYF. Here the CDR3 DNA reads TGTGCCAGCAGCTCTCCAAACTCGCAGTATTTT.

The genes are TRBV7-7 and TRBJ2-5, with TRBD1 as a possible D gene (6 bases). This CDR3 comprises 16 residues. Trimming cost V 1 base and J 3 bases, with 15 bases left between them. Germline lookup yields CDR1 SSHAT and CDR2 FNYEAQ (reference sequence). CDR3: CASSLGGWAGEETQYF. In nucleotides, the CDR3 is TGTGCCAGCAGCTTAGGGGGTTGGGCAGGGGAAGAGACCCAGTACTTC.

In this sample, this clonotype turned up many times. This rearrangement joins TRBV5-1 to TRBJ2-5; unclear D gene. CDR1 SGHRS and CDR2 YFSETQ come from the germline V gene. The CDR3 length is 13 residues. Trimming removed 0 bases at V and 4 bases at J, with 7 bases between. Here the CDR3 DNA reads TGCGCCAGCAGCTTGGGGTCGGGAGAGACCCAGTACTTC. This encodes CASSLGSGETQYF.

This clonotype was seen many times. The chain carries TRBV12-3 or TRBV12-4 and TRBJ1-1; D is undetermined. The V gene lost 6 bases and the J gene lost 1 base, with 9 bases spanning the gap. The CDR3 loop spans 13 amino acids. CDR3 residues: CASSISENTEAFF. In DNA form, the CDR3 reads TGTGCCAGCAGCATCTCAGAGAACACTGAAGCTTTCTTT.

This clonotype has only one observation. The chain is built from TRBV5-1 and TRBJ2-7; weak D call: TRBD1 (6 bases). The length of the CDR3 is 15 residues. Trimming stripped 4 bases from V and 7 bases from J, with 21 bases between. The germline V gene has CDR1 SGHRS and CDR2 YFSETQ. CDR3 residues: CASSPTKGQDWEQYF. The CDR3 DNA follows: TGCGCCAGCAGCCCTACAAAGGGACAAGATTGGGAGCAGTACTTC. The entire variable domain, with the rest obtained from reference TRBV5-1 and TRBJ2-7, is as follows: KAGVTQTPRYLIKTRGQQVTLSCSPISGHRSVSWYQQTPGQGLQFLFEYFSETQRNKGNFPGRFSGRQFSNSRSEMNVSTLELGDSALYLCASSPTKGQDWEQYFGPGTRLTVT.

Many counts were recorded for this clonotype. The chain couples TRBV19 to TRBJ2-7; D is uncertain. The germline V and J ends were trimmed by 6 bases and 0 bases, with 12 bases remaining between them. The CDR3 covers 14 residues. Germline CDR1 is LNHDA and CDR2 is SQIVND (reference sequence). The CDR3 DNA reads as TGTGCCAGTAGGGAACGCAGGAGCTCCTACGAGCAGTACTTC. It is translated as CASRERRSSYEQYF.

This clonotype has more than one count but fewer than ten. CDR3 residues: CASSLLGGTSEEQYF. The CDR3 DNA follows: TGTGCCAGCAGCTTATTGGGGGGGACCTCGGAAGAGCAGTACTTC. The V and J genes are TRBV7-3 and TRBJ2-7, with TRBD2 matching over 7 bases. CDR1 and CDR2 (germline): SGHTA, FQGTGA. This CDR3 contains 15 residues. V shed 2 bases, J shed 7 bases, and the junction held 11 bases outside the gene matches.

This clonotype appeared many times. The V call is TRBV14, the J call TRBJ1-6; the D is unclear. The ends were cut back, 1 base at V and 11 bases at J, with 9 bases in the middle. The CDR3 runs to 13 residues. Looked up from germline, CDR1 is SGHDN and CDR2 is FVKESK. This chain's CDR3 is CASSQVTGTPLHF. For the CDR3, the DNA is TGTGCCAGCAGCCAAGTCACCGGGACACCCCTCCACTTT.

This clonotype was seen ten or more times. The chain couples TRBV11-2 to TRBJ1-1; D may be TRBD1 (5 bases). The CDR3 spans 15 residues. V shed 0 bases and J shed 3 bases, with 11 bases lying between them. Germline V gene sequence: CDR1 SGHAT, CDR2 FQNNGV. The CDR3 here is CASSLDAGSDTEAFF. DNA for the CDR3: TGTGCCAGCAGCTTAGACGCAGGGTCGGACACTGAAGCTTTCTTT.